Each of the 28 T cell receptor beta chains below was sequenced from the same sample in a study of blood T cell repertoires in COVID-19. The data were produced by immunoSEQ multiplex PCR, yet TCRdb's version contains in-frame clones alone and is incomplete. The sample has approximately 200,000 clones; 86% are singletons. Sequencing was carried out using PBMCs or T cells enriched from blood (not recorded which). The origin of the receptors is a woman in her 30s who had been exposed to COVID-19.

This clone was picked up a small number of times. J is TRBJ1-2 and V is TRBV3-1 (or the pseudogene TRBV3-2), with 9 bases that match TRBD1. V gave up 6 bases and J gave up 4 bases; unmatched junction bases: 6. The V gene's germline CDR1 is LGHDT and CDR2 YNNKEL (reference sequence). The CDR3 covers 14 residues. CDR3 nucleotides: TGTGCCAGCAGGGGAGGGGGACAGGGCTATGGCTACACCTTC. Residues: CASRGGGQGYGYTF.

The chain carries TRBV5-1 and TRBJ2-7, with TRBD1 matching over 7 bases. Germline-derived CDR1 and CDR2 are SGHRS and YFSETQ. The CDR3 spans 14 residues. V shed 0 bases, J shed 9 bases, and the junction held 9 bases outside the gene matches. Here the CDR3 reads CASSLGGTERWQYF. The CDR3 DNA reads as TGCGCCAGCAGCTTGGGAGGGACAGAAAGATGGCAGTACTTC. Complete variable domain (other parts from reference TRBV5-1 and TRBJ2-7): KAGVTQTPRYLIKTRGQQVTLSCSPISGHRSVSWYQQTPGQGLQFLFEYFSETQRNKGNFPGRFSGRQFSNSRSEMNVSTLELGDSALYLCASSLGGTERWQYFGPGTRLTVT.

This rearrangement joins TRBV12-5 to TRBJ1-2; D perhaps matches TRBD1 (5 bases). Per germline, CDR1 LGHNT and CDR2 FRNRAP. The CDR3 contains 12 residues. V was pared by 3 bases and J by 5 bases, with 7 bases between. CDR3 sequence reads: CASGFGGYGYTF. For the CDR3, the DNA is TGTGCTAGTGGTTTTGGGGGGTATGGCTACACCTTC.

The genes are TRBV30 and TRBJ1-1; D is unclear. The CDR3 totals 14 residues. The V and J ends lost 0 bases and 0 bases respectively, with 8 bases between them. Germline V gene sequence: CDR1 GTSNPN, CDR2 SVGIG (reference sequence). The CDR3 loop is CAWSVPPMNTEAFF. The DNA for the CDR3 is TGTGCCTGGAGTGTACCACCTATGAACACTGAAGCTTTCTTT.

This clone came up once. The junction does not match germline at one end; this may be a read error. The chain links TRBV5-6 to TRBJ2-1; D is ambiguous. CDR3 length: 12 residues. Germline CDR1 reads SGHDT; CDR2 reads YYEEEE. This chain's CDR3 is CASSLAEALGVF. CDR3 nucleotide sequence: TGTGCCAGCAGCTTGGCCGAGGCCCTGGGTGTCTTC.

This clone was counted once. The chain recombines TRBV27 with TRBJ1-2, with 11 bases aligning to TRBD1. This CDR3 region has 14 residues. V lost 8 bases, J lost 5 bases, and 7 bases stayed unmatched. Germline V gene lookup returns CDR1 MNHEY and CDR2 SMNVEV (reference sequence). CDR3 protein: CASARTGGEYGYTF. As DNA, the CDR3 is TGTGCCAGCGCCCGGACAGGGGGCGAGTATGGCTACACCTTC.

V is TRBV5-5 and J is TRBJ1-2; possible D gene TRBD1, 6 bases. With 2 bases removed from V and 7 bases from J, the gap between germline ends came to 12 bases. Looked up from germline, CDR1 is SGHKS and CDR2 is YYEKEE (reference sequence). The CDR3 is 13 residues long. CDR3 residues: CASSLNRVSGYTF. The DNA of the CDR3 is TGTGCCAGCAGCTTAAACAGGGTTTCTGGCTACACCTTC.

The V call is TRBV28, the J call TRBJ1-5; D unclear. There are 14 residues in the CDR3. The V and J ends lost 1 base and 5 bases respectively, with 9 bases between them. Germline CDR1 MDHEN, CDR2 SYDVKM. CDR3 residues: CASSLSALHQPQHF. The CDR3 DNA follows: TGTGCCAGCAGTTTATCAGCGTTACATCAGCCCCAGCATTTT.

The V and J genes are TRBV5-1 and TRBJ2-3; 12 nucleotides agree with TRBD2. The CDR3 is 19 residues long. With 0 bases clipped from V and 4 bases from J, the junction kept 12 bases outside the gene matches. Germline values: CDR1 SGHRS, CDR2 YFSETQ. This CDR3 reads CASSLALGGTSGFADTQYF. Written as DNA, the CDR3 is TGCGCCAGCAGCTTGGCCCTTGGAGGGACTAGCGGGTTTGCAGATACGCAGTATTTT. Full variable domain (remainder filled in from reference TRBV5-1 and TRBJ2-3): KAGVTQTPRYLIKTRGQQVTLSCSPISGHRSVSWYQQTPGQGLQFLFEYFSETQRNKGNFPGRFSGRQFSNSRSEMNVSTLELGDSALYLCASSLALGGTSGFADTQYFGPGTRLTVL.

This chain links TRBV2 with TRBJ1-5; tentative D call: TRBD1 (5 bases). CDR1 and CDR2 (germline): SNHLY, FYNNEI. The CDR3 has 16 residues. The ends were cut back, 1 base at V and 7 bases at J, with 17 bases in the middle. CDR3 loop: CASSEGGLGRGQPQHF. CDR3 bases: TGTGCCAGCAGTGAAGGGGGACTTGGACGGGGACAGCCCCAGCATTTT.

CDR3 amino acids: CASSFRDTEAFF. Here the CDR3 DNA reads TGTGCCAGCAGCTTTAGAGACACTGAAGCTTTCTTT. The chain is built from TRBV7-9 and TRBJ1-1; no clear D. Per germline, CDR1 SEHNR and CDR2 FQNEAQ (reference sequence). Trimming cost V 3 bases and J 3 bases, with 5 bases left between them. The CDR3 runs to 12 residues.

The chain couples TRBV30 to TRBJ2-7; 7 nucleotides align to TRBD1. The CDR3 has 14 amino acids. Germline-derived CDR1 and CDR2 are GTSNPN and SVGIG (reference sequence). V lost 1 base and J lost 0; bases outside the gene matches: 3. Here the CDR3 DNA reads TGTGCCTGGAGTGAAACAGGGGCCTCCTACGAGCAGTACTTC. This translates into CAWSETGASYEQYF.

This chain connects TRBV19 to TRBJ1-1, with D possibly being TRBD1 (5 bases). In germline, CDR1 is LNHDA, CDR2 SQIVND (reference sequence). The CDR3 covers 10 residues. Trimming stripped 7 bases from V and 11 bases from J, with 11 bases between. DNA of the CDR3: TGTGCCAGTAAGGGGACTGCGGCTTTCTTT. Amino acid sequence: CASKGTAAFF.

The chain recombines TRBV3-1 (or the pseudogene TRBV3-2) with TRBJ2-3; TRBD2 might be the D (7 bases). The CDR3 runs 16 residues. Germline CDR1 reads LGHDT; CDR2 reads YNNKEL (reference sequence). V gave up 0 bases and J gave up 4 bases, with 14 bases separating them. CDR3 bases: TGTGCCAGCAGCCAAGATCTGGGGGGGGCCTCAGATACGCAGTATTTT. Translating gives CASSQDLGGASDTQYF.

This chain links TRBV7-3 with TRBJ2-1, with 9 bases matching TRBD2. Trimming cost V 0 bases and J 10 bases; bases outside gene matches: 7. CDR1 is SGHTA and CDR2 is FQGTGA in the germline V gene. The CDR3 spans 15 residues. The CDR3 loop reads CASSLTPSGVGEQFF. CDR3 DNA: TGTGCCAGCAGCTTAACCCCTAGCGGGGTGGGAGAGCAGTTCTTC.

On this clone: With a much larger clone just one base away, this may be a read error. Distinct nucleotide sequences in the sample also encode this CDR3. The rearrangement joins TRBV13 to TRBJ1-1; 8 bases line up with TRBD1. This CDR3 comprises 14 residues. J was trimmed by 1 base and V by 3 bases; bases with no gene match: 1. Germline CDR1 reads PRHDT; CDR2 reads FYEKMQ (reference sequence). CDR3: CASSFDRGNTEAFF. CDR3 DNA sequence: TGTGCCAGCAGCTTCGACAGGGGGAACACTGAAGCTTTCTTT.

V usage is TRBV24-1 and J usage is TRBJ2-5, with a tentative D call TRBD1 (5 bases). The CDR3 runs to 19 residues. Germline CDR1 KGHDR, CDR2 SFDVKD. V lost 2 bases, J lost 0 bases, and 21 bases lay in between. CDR3 bases: TGTGCCACCAGTGATTGGTCCCCAAGGGGCAGAAAGTACCAAGAGACCCAGTACTTC. This sequence encodes CATSDWSPRGRKYQETQYF.

The chain uses TRBV6-2 or TRBV6-3 and TRBJ2-7; the D gene is possibly TRBD2 (7 bases). Per the germline V gene, CDR1 is MNHEY and CDR2 is SVGEGT. CDR3 size: 13 residues. Trimming removed 0 bases from V and 6 bases from J, with 9 bases in between. This CDR3 reads CASSYSGGGEQYF. The CDR3 bases are TGTGCCAGCAGTTACTCGGGAGGGGGCGAGCAGTACTTC.

The V and J genes are TRBV29-1 and TRBJ2-1; tentative D call: TRBD2 (6 bases). This CDR3 is built from 14 residues. Trimming pared 3 bases from V and 7 bases from J, leaving 16 bases between. Per the germline V gene, CDR1 is SQVTM and CDR2 is ANQGSEA. The CDR3 sequence is CSVDGGVEWNEQFF. DNA for the CDR3: TGCAGCGTTGACGGGGGAGTCGAGTGGAATGAGCAGTTCTTC.

In this sample, this clone turned up once. The V gene is TRBV5-1, the J gene TRBJ1-1; 9 bases are shared with TRBD1. Germline V gene sequence: CDR1 SGHRS, CDR2 YFSETQ. The CDR3 length is 14 residues. Unmatched junction bases numbered 6, after V lost 4 bases and J lost 5 bases. CDR3 region: CASSPMTGGTEAFF. CDR3 DNA sequence: TGCGCCAGCAGCCCAATGACAGGGGGAACTGAAGCTTTCTTT.

V and J are TRBV9 and TRBJ1-2, with TRBD1 identical over 7 bases. Germline-derived CDR1 and CDR2 are SGDLS and YYNGEE. Trimming took 3 bases from V and 4 from J; bases not matched to a gene: 12. The CDR3 length is 16 residues. CDR3 residues: CASSASGTERTYGYTF. The DNA for the CDR3 is TGTGCCAGCAGCGCCTCCGGGACAGAGAGGACCTATGGCTACACCTTC.

This rearrangement joins TRBV18 to TRBJ2-7; 7 nucleotides line up with TRBD1. V trimming: 4 bases; J trimming: 7 bases; junction bases outside the gene matches: 13. This CDR3 contains 15 residues. Germline-derived CDR1 and CDR2 are KGHSH and LQKENI. CDR3 loop: CASSQMDRLVGEQYF. For the CDR3, the DNA is TGTGCCAGCTCACAGATGGACAGGTTGGTGGGAGAGCAGTACTTC. The whole variable domain, remainder taken from reference TRBV18 and TRBJ2-7, is NAGVMQNPRHLVRRRGQEARLRCSPMKGHSHVYWYRQLPEEGLKFMVYLQKENIIDESGMPKERFSAEFPKEGPSILRIQQVVRGDSAAYFCASSQMDRLVGEQYFGPGTRLTVT.

The V call is TRBV11-2, the J call TRBJ2-1, with TRBD1 matching 12 bases. V shed 5 bases, J shed 6 bases, and the junction held 8 bases outside the gene matches. There are 16 residues in the CDR3. CDR1 and CDR2 from the germline V gene are SGHAT and FQNNGV. This CDR3 reads CASSPQGQGAFNEQFF. CDR3 DNA: TGTGCCAGCAGCCCTCAGGGACAGGGGGCTTTCAATGAGCAGTTCTTC. Using reference TRBV11-2 and TRBJ2-1 for the parts outside the CDR3, the full variable domain is EAGVAQSPRYKIIEKRQSVAFWCNPISGHATLYWYQQILGQGPKLLIQFQNNGVVDDSQLPKDRFSAERLKGVDSTLKIQPAKLEDSAVYLCASSPQGQGAFNEQFFGPGTRLTVL.

The chain carries TRBV3-1 (or the pseudogene TRBV3-2) and TRBJ2-7, with D unresolved. Germline V lookup: CDR1 LGHDT, CDR2 YNNKEL (reference sequence). The V and J ends lost 0 bases and 4 bases respectively, with 10 bases between them. CDR3 length: 14 amino acids. The CDR3 sequence is CASSQDARKYEQYF. In nucleotides, the CDR3 is TGTGCCAGCAGCCAAGATGCCAGGAAATACGAGCAGTACTTC.

This clone was detected a few times. The V gene is TRBV30, the J gene TRBJ1-6; D call uncertain. The CDR3 has 12 amino acids. V was shortened by 2 bases and J by 6 bases, with 5 bases between the two germline ends. Germline V CDR1 and CDR2: GTSNPN, SVGIG (reference sequence). The CDR3 DNA sequence: TGTGCCTGGAGTCGTCCTAATTCACCCCTCCACTTT. As protein: CAWSRPNSPLHF.

The sample holds one count of this clone. The chain carries TRBV9 and TRBJ2-1; D ambiguous. CDR3 length: 13 residues. Germline V gene sequence: CDR1 SGDLS, CDR2 YYNGEE. Trimming removed 4 bases from V and 2 bases from J, with 7 bases in between. As DNA, the CDR3 is TGTGCCAGCAGCCCATCAGCCTACAATGAGCAGTTCTTC. Its protein is CASSPSAYNEQFF.

V and J are TRBV14 and TRBJ1-2; D is unclear. The ends were cut back, 0 bases at V and 4 bases at J, with 9 bases in the middle. Germline CDR1 and CDR2: SGHDN and FVKESK. The CDR3 has 14 amino acids. CDR3 residues: CASSQEYTAYGYTF. As DNA, the CDR3 is TGTGCCAGCAGCCAAGAATACACAGCCTATGGCTACACCTTC.

In nucleotides, the CDR3 is TGTGCCAGCAGCCCCCGGCGGAGCTCTGGGGCCAACGTCCTGACTTTC. Protein product: CASSPRRSSGANVLTF. The chain employs TRBV21-1 and TRBJ2-6; no DNA check was done on the table's D call, TRBD2. TRBV21-1 is listed as a pseudogene. The CDR3 consists of 16 residues.